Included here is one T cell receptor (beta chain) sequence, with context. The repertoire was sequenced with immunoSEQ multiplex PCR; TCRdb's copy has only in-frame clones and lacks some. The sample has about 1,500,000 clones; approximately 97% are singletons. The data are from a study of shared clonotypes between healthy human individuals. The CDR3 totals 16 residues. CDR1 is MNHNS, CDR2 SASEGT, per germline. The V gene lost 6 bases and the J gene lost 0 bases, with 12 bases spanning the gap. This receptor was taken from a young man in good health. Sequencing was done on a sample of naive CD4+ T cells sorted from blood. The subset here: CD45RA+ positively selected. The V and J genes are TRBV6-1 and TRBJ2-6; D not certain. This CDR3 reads CASSEQQSSGANVLTF. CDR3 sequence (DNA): TGTGCCAGCAGCGAACAACAGAGCTCTGGGGCCAACGTCCTGACTTTC.